The T cell receptor beta chain described here comes from a study of cytotoxic CD8 clonotypes in ibrutinib-treated CLL. Findings and caveats of the study: Age-matched healthy donor levels were exceeded by baseline clonality, which tracked circulating CD8+ T-cell counts. Whereas clonality rose at ibrutinib response, it declined toward baseline at progression. Sustained-remission and progressing patients had different sampling times.

Sequencing used immunoSEQ multiplex PCR; TCRdb keeps in-frame clones, though not all of them. This table holds about 45,000 clones, 60% to 80% found once. Remarks on this clone: Its target is not known.

This CDR3 is built from 12 residues. CDR1 is MNHNS, CDR2 SASEGT, per germline. V was pared by 5 bases and J by 6 bases, with 8 bases between. The gene calls are TRBV6-1 and TRBJ1-5; no clear D gene. The TCR originated in a human donor with chronic lymphocytic leukemia. The sequencing here drew on PBMCs, taken after 24 months of ibrutinib treatment. CDR3 DNA sequence: TGTGCCAGCAGTCCGAGCGGTCAGCCCCAGCATTTT. Protein sequence: CASSPSGQPQHF.